These 17 T cell receptor beta chains share one sample of origin, sequenced in a study of OX40 agonist ivuxolimab in advanced cancers. Here immunoSEQ multiplex PCR was the method, and the copy in TCRdb shows in-frame clones only, minus some. The sample lists some 83,000 clones, more than 85% seen once, with approximately 0.69% in the top ten. This sample comprised CD4+ or CD8+ T cells sorted from blood, obtained in a trial of the OX40 agonist ivuxolimab. The origin of the receptors is an adult with an advanced solid tumor such as melanoma, head and neck, liver or kidney cancer.

The chain combines TRBV7-3 with TRBJ2-1; 8 nucleotides agree with TRBD2. CDR1 is SGHTA and CDR2 is FQGTGA in the germline V gene. Trimming cost V 4 bases and J 4 bases; bases outside gene matches: 6. This CDR3 has 15 amino acids. The CDR3 nucleotides are TGTGCCAGCAGCTACGGGACTAGTCAATACAATGAGCAGTTCTTC. Translation: CASSYGTSQYNEQFF.

This chain uses TRBV2 with TRBJ1-3; possibly TRBD1 for D (5 bases). The CDR3 totals 17 residues. Trimming stripped 6 bases from V and 1 base from J, with 19 bases between. Germline loops: CDR1 SNHLY, CDR2 FYNNEI. CDR3 DNA: TGTGCCAGCAGAAAAACGGGGCCCACTACTTCTGGAAACACCATATATTTT. Protein product: CASRKTGPTTSGNTIYF.

This chain uses TRBV18 with TRBJ2-1, with D unresolved. In germline, CDR1 is KGHSH, CDR2 LQKENI. V was trimmed by 5 bases and J by 6 bases, leaving 20 bases between them. CDR3 length: 16 amino acids. The CDR3 spells CASSSDSSDPRNEQFF. The DNA for the CDR3 is TGTGCCAGCTCATCCGACTCCTCCGACCCTCGCAATGAGCAGTTCTTC.

This clone was counted between two and nine times. The chain uses TRBV19 and TRBJ2-6, with a possible D match to TRBD1 (5 bases). The CDR3 is made up of 16 amino acids. Germline V gives CDR1 LNHDA, CDR2 SQIVND (reference sequence). Trimming pared 1 base from V and 0 bases from J, leaving 7 bases between. The CDR3 here is CASSIGRGSGANVLTF. The CDR3 DNA reads TGTGCCAGTAGTATAGGAAGGGGCTCTGGGGCCAACGTCCTGACTTTC. Full variable domain (rest looked up from reference TRBV19 and TRBJ2-6): DGGITQSPKYLFRKEGQNVTLSCEQNLNHDAMYWYRQDPGQGLRLIYYSQIVNDFQKGDIAEGYSVSREKKESFPLTVTSAQKNPTAFYLCASSIGRGSGANVLTFGAGSRLTVL.

The CDR3, as DNA: TGTGCCATCAGTGAGTCCGTCATAATCTCCGGCAAGCCCCAGCATTTT. Its protein is CAISESVIISGKPQHF. The chain employs TRBV10-3 and TRBJ1-5, with D unclear. V dropped 0 bases and J dropped 8 bases, with 17 bases sitting between them. This CDR3 is 16 amino acids long. Germline CDR1 is ENHRY and CDR2 is SYGVKD.

This clone was picked up a small number of times. CDR3 coding DNA: TGTGCCAGCAGTTTAGTCAGCCACAATGAAAAACTGTTTTTT. Protein sequence: CASSLVSHNEKLFF. V and J are TRBV28 and TRBJ1-4; no reliable D call. V shed 2 bases and J shed 5 bases, with 9 bases lying between them. The V gene's germline CDR1 is MDHEN and CDR2 SYDVKM. The length of the CDR3 is 14 residues.

The chain uses TRBV19 and TRBJ1-2, with a possible D match to TRBD1 (6 bases). The CDR3 covers 15 residues. V was shortened by 4 bases and J by 0 bases, with 12 bases between the two germline ends. Germline CDR1 LNHDA, CDR2 SQIVND (reference sequence). CDR3 amino acids: CASSNRVTANYGYTF. DNA for the CDR3: TGTGCCAGTAGTAACAGGGTAACGGCTAACTATGGCTACACCTTC.

The chain recombines TRBV6-6 with TRBJ2-7; 14 bases map to TRBD2. Germline V lookup: CDR1 MNHNY, CDR2 SVGAGI (reference sequence). This CDR3 is 14 amino acids long. Trimming took 10 bases from V and 4 from J; bases not matched to a gene: 6. CDR3 sequence (DNA): TGTGCCACCGAAGGGACTAGCGGGAGATACGAGCAGTACTTC. Protein: CATEGTSGRYEQYF.

The rearrangement joins TRBV19 to TRBJ1-1; possible D gene TRBD1, 6 bases. This CDR3 contains 13 residues. Germline values: CDR1 LNHDA, CDR2 SQIVND (reference sequence). Trimming took off 9 bases at V and 5 bases at J, with 16 bases between the two ends. The CDR3 nucleotides are TGTGCCAGCTCTAACCGCCAGGGGACTGAAGCTTTCTTT. Translating it yields CASSNRQGTEAFF.

This sequence joins TRBV7-2 and TRBJ2-5, with D hard to call. V was cut by 7 bases and J by 5 bases, with 14 bases left in between. The CDR3 runs 13 residues. Germline V CDR1 and CDR2: SGHTA, FQGNSA. The CDR3 protein is CASTSQSTETQYF. In DNA form, the CDR3 reads TGTGCCAGCACCTCCCAATCCACGGAGACCCAGTACTTC.

The chain joins TRBV19 to TRBJ1-1; TRBD1 matches at 9 bases. Germline CDR1 and CDR2: LNHDA and SQIVND (reference sequence). V lost 6 bases and J lost 1; bases outside the gene matches: 3. This CDR3 region has 14 residues. CDR3 amino acids: CASSTGGQNTEAFF. The CDR3 DNA reads as TGTGCCAGTAGCACAGGGGGCCAGAACACTGAAGCTTTCTTT. The entire variable domain, with the rest obtained from reference TRBV19 and TRBJ1-1, is as follows: DGGITQSPKYLFRKEGQNVTLSCEQNLNHDAMYWYRQDPGQGLRLIYYSQIVNDFQKGDIAEGYSVSREKKESFPLTVTSAQKNPTAFYLCASSTGGQNTEAFFGQGTRLTVV.

Worth noting for this clone: This CDR3 is also generated by other DNA sequences in the sample. The chain carries TRBV29-1 and TRBJ1-5, with unresolved D. Germline V gene data show CDR1 as SQVTM and CDR2 as ANQGSEA. Trimming left V 6 bases short and J 5 bases short, with 17 bases between. CDR3 length equals 14 residues. CDR3: CSVRLTGRDQPQHF. The CDR3 nucleotides read TGCAGCGTCAGACTAACCGGAAGGGATCAGCCCCAGCATTTT.

CDR3 protein: CASSLILSYNEQFF. CDR3 sequence (DNA): TGTGCCAGCAGCTTAATCCTCTCCTACAATGAGCAGTTCTTC. V usage is TRBV7-9 and J usage is TRBJ2-1; no clear D. Trimming left V 2 bases short and J 0 bases short, with 5 bases between. CDR3 length equals 14 residues. Germline-derived CDR1 and CDR2 are SEHNR and FQNEAQ (reference sequence).

This sequence joins TRBV19 and TRBJ2-3; 11 positions match TRBD2. The V and J ends lost 4 bases and 0 bases, in that order; junction bases with no gene match: 6. The CDR3 has 17 amino acids. Germline CDR1 LNHDA, CDR2 SQIVND (reference sequence). CDR3 sequence reads: CASSSRLAGPSTDTQYF. As DNA, the CDR3 is TGTGCCAGTAGTAGCCGACTAGCGGGACCTAGCACAGATACGCAGTATTTT.

The V and J genes are TRBV19 and TRBJ2-5, with D perhaps TRBD2 (6 bases). The CDR3 sequence is 15 residues long. Germline loops: CDR1 LNHDA, CDR2 SQIVND (reference sequence). The V gene lost 1 base and the J gene lost 1 base, with 10 bases spanning the gap. For the CDR3, the DNA is TGTGCCAGTAGTATAGTTGGGGGGATCCAAGAGACCCAGTACTTC. It yields the protein CASSIVGGIQETQYF.

The chain couples TRBV28 to TRBJ1-2, with D possibly being TRBD1 (6 bases). V was trimmed by 3 bases and J by 7 bases, leaving 18 bases between them. Germline loops: CDR1 MDHEN, CDR2 SYDVKM. This CDR3 contains 15 residues. The CDR3 DNA is TGTGCCAGCAGTTTCGGTTTACAGGGTAGAGGTGGCTACACCTTC. This translates into CASSFGLQGRGGYTF.

The chain combines TRBV4-1 with TRBJ2-1; D might be TRBD1 or TRBD2, each matching 6 bases. The V gene lost 0 bases and the J gene lost 7 bases, with 16 bases spanning the gap. Germline V gene data show CDR1 as MGHRA and CDR2 as YSYEKL. CDR3 size: 16 residues. Here the CDR3 reads CASSQDNGGPRNEQFF. CDR3 DNA: TGCGCCAGCAGCCAAGATAATGGGGGGCCCAGGAATGAGCAGTTCTTC.